The next 7 T cell receptor beta chains were all read from a single sample in a study of CD8+CD57+ T cells in acquired aplastic anemia. Profiles of TCR beta VDJ and CDR3 were generated from a genomic DNA template. TCRdb processed the reads anew with MiXCR; each CDR3 protein has one entry. Of approximately 300,000 distinct CDR3 sequences listed, under 60% were seen once; the top ten hold around 1.3%. The patients chosen for sequencing had shown expansion of CD8+CD57+ cells (detected by flow cytometry). The sample consisted of sorted CD4+, CD8+, or CD8+CD57+ T cells (not recorded which) from PBMCs. These receptors came from a human donor with aplastic anemia.

The chain has TRBV7-2 and TRBJ1-2, with 10 positions matching TRBD1. The CDR3 covers 14 residues. CDR1 and CDR2 (germline): SGHTA, FQGNSA. The J segment lost 3 bases and the V segment lost 5 bases, leaving 3 bases of the junction unmatched. The CDR3 loop is CASSTGQGDYGYTF. CDR3 DNA: TGTGCCAGCAGCACCGGACAGGGGGACTATGGCTACACCTTC.

The table lists this clonotype with many counts. The chain links TRBV11-2 to TRBJ2-1, with D possibly matching TRBD2 (6 bases). This CDR3 contains 14 residues. Trimming stripped 3 bases from V and 7 bases from J, with 13 bases between. CDR1 is SGHAT, CDR2 FQNNGV, per germline. The CDR3 DNA reads TGTGCCAGCAGCTTCGTGTCGGGAGCGAATGAGCAGTTCTTC. The encoded protein is CASSFVSGANEQFF.

The chain is built from TRBV20-1 and TRBJ2-1, with 12 bases that match TRBD2. Germline CDR1 is DFQATT and CDR2 is SNEGSKA (reference sequence). The CDR3 is made up of 15 amino acids. Here the CDR3 reads CSKLAASGRADEQFF. The CDR3 coding sequence is TGCAGCAAGCTAGCAGCTAGCGGGAGGGCGGATGAGCAGTTCTTC.

V is TRBV19 and J is TRBJ2-3, with TRBD2 identical over 9 bases. V lost 8 bases and J lost 3; bases outside the gene matches: 6. The CDR3 length is 14 residues. Looked up from germline, CDR1 is LNHDA and CDR2 is SQIVND (reference sequence). The CDR3 loop is CASWSGGYTDTQYF. In DNA, the CDR3 is TGTGCCAGTTGGAGCGGGGGGTATACAGATACGCAGTATTTT.

The chain links TRBV30 to TRBJ2-2; no clear D. The V and J ends lost 2 bases and 5 bases respectively, with 9 bases between them. The CDR3 consists of 13 residues. CDR1 and CDR2 from the germline V gene are GTSNPN and SVGIG (reference sequence). The CDR3 reads CAWSPWGTGELFF. In DNA form, the CDR3 reads TGTGCCTGGAGTCCGTGGGGAACCGGGGAGCTGTTTTTT.

Note on this clonotype: One end of the junction does not line up with germline, which may come from a read error. The chain couples TRBV7-9 to TRBJ2-3, with 7 positions matching TRBD2. Germline values: CDR1 SEHNR, CDR2 FQNEAQ (reference sequence). This CDR3 has 17 residues. Here the CDR3 reads CASSLGRGLSRTDTQYF. CDR3 sequence (DNA): TGTGCTAGCAGCTTGGGGAGGGGCCTTTCGCGCACAGATACGCAGTATTTT.

In regard to this clonotype: A read error is possible here, since a much larger clone lies one base away. This chain links TRBV10-3 with TRBJ2-3; no reliable D call. The V end was cut by 2 bases, the J end by 0 bases, with 9 bases between. The CDR3 loop spans 15 amino acids. Germline V gene sequence: CDR1 ENHRY, CDR2 SYGVKD. The CDR3 loop reads CAISEPALSTDTQYF. The CDR3, as DNA: TGTGCCATCAGTGAGCCAGCTCTCAGCACAGATACGCAGTATTTT.